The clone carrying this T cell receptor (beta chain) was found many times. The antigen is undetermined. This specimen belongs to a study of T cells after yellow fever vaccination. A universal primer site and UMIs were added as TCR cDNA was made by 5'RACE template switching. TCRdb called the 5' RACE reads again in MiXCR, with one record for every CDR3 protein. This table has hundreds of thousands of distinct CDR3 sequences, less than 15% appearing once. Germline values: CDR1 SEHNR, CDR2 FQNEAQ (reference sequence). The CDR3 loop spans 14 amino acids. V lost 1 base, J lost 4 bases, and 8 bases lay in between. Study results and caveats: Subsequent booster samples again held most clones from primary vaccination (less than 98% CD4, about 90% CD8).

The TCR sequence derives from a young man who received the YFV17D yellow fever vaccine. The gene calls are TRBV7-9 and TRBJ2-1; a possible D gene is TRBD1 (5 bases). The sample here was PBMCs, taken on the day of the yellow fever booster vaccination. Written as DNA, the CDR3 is TGTGCCAGCAGCTTAGAAAGGGGTTACAATGAGCAGTTCTTC. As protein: CASSLERGYNEQFF.